This entry is about one TCR beta chain. Its matching antigen is unknown. Replicate PCRs from sorted subsets contained roughly 220 ng DNA, which is 30,000 to 35,000 T cell genomes. Assay used: immunoSEQ multiplex PCR; TCRdb lists only in-frame clones, some missing. The sample has hundreds of thousands of clones; around 67% are singletons. These data come from a study of shared clonotypes between healthy human individuals. Notes on the study in general: Measured sharing among donors was expected to vary with sequencing depth. Non-shared clonotypes showed lower generation probabilities than clonotypes common to all four donors.

Germline CDR1 and CDR2: SGHRS and YFSETQ. The CDR3 runs 16 residues. V was cut by 4 bases and J by 11 bases, with 27 bases left in between. The sequence derives from a man aged 30 to 39 in good health. The source material was memory CD4+ T cells sorted from blood. Subset specified: CD45RA-negative fraction. V is TRBV5-1 and J is TRBJ1-1; no clear D gene. The CDR3 DNA sequence: TGCGCCAGCAGCCGAACGTTACATGCCTTTAAGAGCTCGGCTTTCTTT. This sequence encodes CASSRTLHAFKSSAFF.